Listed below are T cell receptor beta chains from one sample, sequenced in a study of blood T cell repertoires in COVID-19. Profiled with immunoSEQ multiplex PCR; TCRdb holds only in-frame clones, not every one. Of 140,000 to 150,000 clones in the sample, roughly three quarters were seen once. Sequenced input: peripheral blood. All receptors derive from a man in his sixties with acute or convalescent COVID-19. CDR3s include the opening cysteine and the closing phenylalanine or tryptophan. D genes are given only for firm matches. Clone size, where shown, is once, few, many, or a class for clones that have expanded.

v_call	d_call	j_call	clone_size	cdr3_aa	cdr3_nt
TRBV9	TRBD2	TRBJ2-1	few	CASSVGAGGYNEQFF	TGTGCCAGCAGCGTAGGAGCGGGAGGCTACAATGAGCAGTTCTTC
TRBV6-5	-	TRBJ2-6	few	CASFTGGSGANVLTF	TGTGCCAGCTTCACCGGGGGAAGTGGGGCCAACGTCCTGACTTTC
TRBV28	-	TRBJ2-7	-	CASSIRSDNYEQYF	TGTGCCAGCAGTATTCGGTCGGACAACTACGAGCAGTACTTC
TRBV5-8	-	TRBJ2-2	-	CASPPRNTGELFF	TGTGCCAGCCCGCCTAGGAACACCGGGGAGCTGTTTTTT
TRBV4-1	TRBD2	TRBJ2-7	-	CASSQNSGGTYEQYF	TGCGCCAGCAGCCAGAATAGCGGGGGGACCTACGAGCAGTACTTC
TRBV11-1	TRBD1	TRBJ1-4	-	CASSRRGNNEKLFF	TGTGCCAGCAGCCGCAGGGGGAACAATGAAAAACTGTTTTTT
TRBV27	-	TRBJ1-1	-	CASSLRGRDTEAFF	TGTGCCAGCAGTTTACGGGGTAGGGACACTGAAGCTTTCTTT
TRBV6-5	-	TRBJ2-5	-	CASSLVPETQYF	TGTGCCAGTAGTTTAGTCCCTGAGACCCAGTACTTC
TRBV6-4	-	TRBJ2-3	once	CASSDPFTDTQYF	TGTGCCAGCAGTGACCCTTTTACAGATACGCAGTATTTT
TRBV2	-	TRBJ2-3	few	CASSEAPTDTQYF	TGTGCCAGCAGTGAAGCCCCTACAGATACGCAGTATTTT
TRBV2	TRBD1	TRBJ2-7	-	CASSLQGTAYEQYF	TGTGCCAGCAGTCTTCAAGGGACAGCCTACGAGCAGTACTTC
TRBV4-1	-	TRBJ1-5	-	CASSPTDNSNQPQHF	TGCGCCAGCAGCCCGACAGATAATAGTAATCAGCCCCAGCATTTT
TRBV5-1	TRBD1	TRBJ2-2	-	CASSPGQGGTGELFF	TGCGCCAGCAGCCCAGGACAGGGGGGCACCGGGGAGCTGTTTTTT
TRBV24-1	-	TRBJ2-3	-	CATSARGGGADTQYF	TGTGCCACCAGCGCGAGGGGAGGGGGTGCAGATACGCAGTATTTT
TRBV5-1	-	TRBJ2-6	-	CASSLRDFPSGANVLTF	TGCGCCAGCAGCCTCCGGGACTTCCCCTCTGGGGCCAACGTCCTGACTTTC
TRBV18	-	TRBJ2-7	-	CASSPGRGITYEQYF	TGTGCCAGCTCACCAGGCAGGGGCATTACCTACGAGCAGTACTTC
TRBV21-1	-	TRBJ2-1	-	CASVRDSGLSSYNEQFF	TGTGCCAGCGTCAGGGATAGCGGGCTAAGCTCCTACAATGAGCAGTTCTTC
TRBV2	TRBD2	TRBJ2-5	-	CASSAGTSAQETQYF	TGTGCCAGCAGTGCAGGGACTAGCGCTCAAGAGACCCAGTACTTC
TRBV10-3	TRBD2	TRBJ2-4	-	CAISESRTSGQNIQYF	TGTGCCATCAGTGAGTCTCGGACTAGCGGTCAAAACATTCAGTACTTC
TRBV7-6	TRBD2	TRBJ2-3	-	CASSLFSGSTTDTQYF	TGTGCCAGCAGCTTATTCAGCGGGAGCACCACAGATACGCAGTATTTT
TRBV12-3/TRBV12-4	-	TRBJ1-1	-	CASSFATDTEAFF	TGTGCCAGCAGTTTTGCGACTGACACTGAAGCTTTCTTT
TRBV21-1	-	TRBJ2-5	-	CASRPPVKVGSQETQYF	TGTGCCTCTAGACCCCCAGTCAAGGTGGGGAGCCAAGAGACCCAGTACTTC
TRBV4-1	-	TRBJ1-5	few	CASSQDYRSNQPQHF	TGCGCCAGCAGCCAAGATTACAGGTCCAATCAGCCCCAGCATTTT
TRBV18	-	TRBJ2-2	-	CASSPLGAGELFF	TGTGCCAGCTCACCTCTAGGCGCCGGGGAGCTGTTTTTT
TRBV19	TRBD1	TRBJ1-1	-	CASTYLQGSTEAFF	TGTGCCAGTACTTATTTACAGGGGAGCACTGAAGCTTTCTTT
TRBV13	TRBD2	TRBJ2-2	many	CASSQGASGRIIGELFF	TGTGCCAGCAGTCAAGGAGCTAGCGGGAGGATCATCGGGGAGCTGTTTTTT
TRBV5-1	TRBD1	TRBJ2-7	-	CASSPDRGSNEQYF	TGCGCCAGCAGCCCCGACAGGGGGTCCAACGAGCAGTACTTC
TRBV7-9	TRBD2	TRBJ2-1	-	CASSRLAGVDEQFF	TGTGCCAGCAGCCGACTAGCGGGAGTCGATGAGCAGTTCTTC
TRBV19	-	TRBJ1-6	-	CASSPGLNNSPLHF	TGTGCCAGTAGTCCAGGACTCAATAATTCACCCCTCCACTTT
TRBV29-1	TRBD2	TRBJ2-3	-	CSVLRLAGTDTQYF	TGCAGCGTTCTAAGACTAGCGGGCACAGATACGCAGTATTTT
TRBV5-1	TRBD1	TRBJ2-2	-	CASSQQGAPNTGELFF	TGCGCCAGCAGCCAACAGGGGGCCCCTAACACCGGGGAGCTGTTTTTT
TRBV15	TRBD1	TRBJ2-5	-	CATSREPPQGKLETQYF	TGTGCCACCAGCAGAGAACCCCCACAGGGGAAATTAGAGACCCAGTACTTC
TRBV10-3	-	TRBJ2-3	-	CAISVQSTDTQYF	TGTGCCATCAGTGTCCAGTCCACAGATACGCAGTATTTT
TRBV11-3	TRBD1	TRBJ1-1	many	CASSLGGGGYTEAFF	TGTGCCAGCAGCTTAGGTGGAGGGGGCTACACTGAAGCTTTCTTT
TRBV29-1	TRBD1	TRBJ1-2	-	CSALELPGQGKGYGYTF	TGCAGCGCCCTTGAGCTACCGGGACAGGGGAAAGGGTATGGCTACACCTTC
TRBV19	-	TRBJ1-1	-	CASSRRAGNTEAFF	TGTGCCAGTAGTCGGCGGGCAGGGAACACTGAAGCTTTCTTT
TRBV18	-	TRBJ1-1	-	CASSLRQVNTEAFF	TGTGCCAGCTCACTCCGACAGGTGAACACTGAAGCTTTCTTT
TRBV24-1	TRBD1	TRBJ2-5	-	CATSDPGTGGPETQYF	TGTGCCACCAGTGACCCCGGGACAGGGGGCCCAGAGACCCAGTACTTC
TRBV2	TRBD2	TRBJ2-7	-	CASRRGLAGVYEQYF	TGTGCCAGCAGGCGGGGACTAGCGGGAGTCTACGAGCAGTACTTC
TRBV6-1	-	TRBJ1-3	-	CASSEGGLSGNTIYF	TGTGCCAGCAGTGAAGGAGGCCTCTCTGGAAACACCATATATTTT
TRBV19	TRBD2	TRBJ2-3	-	CASSIVAGVTDTQYF	TGTGCCAGTAGTATAGTAGCGGGAGTGACAGATACGCAGTATTTT